Following are 27 T cell receptor beta chains from one sample sequenced in a study of T-cell memory formation after mild COVID-19. TCRdb re-called the 5' RACE reads through MiXCR, storing one row per CDR3 protein. The table records fewer than 650,000 distinct CDR3 sequences, less than 25% of them present only once. Sequencing was done on a sample of PBMCs or a T cell subset sorted from them (not recorded which). These TCRs come from an adult woman who had mild COVID-19 (a few samples of this study predate the infection). Cell type and time point are not known.

This clonotype has only a few counts. The genes are TRBV21-1 and TRBJ2-7. TRBV21-1 is a known pseudogene. The CDR3 is 15 residues long. CDR3 in DNA: TGTGCCAGCAGCAAAGCGCACCTGCCCAAGGACGAGCAGTACTTC. It encodes CASSKAHLPKDEQYF.

The gene calls are TRBV9 and TRBJ2-3, with 8 bases identical to TRBD2. Germline CDR1 SGDLS, CDR2 YYNGEE. V was clipped by 2 bases and J by 5 bases; unmatched bases: 10. The CDR3 totals 16 residues. Written as DNA, the CDR3 is TGTGCCAGCAGCGTGGATAGCGGGGCCGGGGGAGATACGCAGTATTTT. Protein: CASSVDSGAGGDTQYF.

This clonotype has at least ten counts. J is TRBJ2-3 and V is TRBV7-2; 8 nucleotides match TRBD2. Germline CDR1 and CDR2: SGHTA and FQGNSA. The CDR3 runs 15 residues. After removal of 2 bases from V and 3 bases from J, the junction contained 4 bases not matched to a gene. The CDR3 region is CASSLTPSGTDTQYF. DNA of the CDR3: TGTGCCAGCAGCTTAACACCTAGCGGGACAGATACGCAGTATTTT.

A few counts support this clonotype. CDR3 amino acids: CSAGETYSGTDTQYF. The DNA of the CDR3 is TGCAGTGCGGGCGAGACCTACTCTGGCACAGATACGCAGTATTTT. V usage is TRBV20-1 and J usage is TRBJ2-3; D not resolved. Germline V gene lookup returns CDR1 DFQATT and CDR2 SNEGSKA (reference sequence). V gave up 6 bases and J gave up 1 base, with 17 bases separating them. The CDR3 runs 15 residues.

The sample holds a few counts of this clonotype. The chain links TRBV5-1 to TRBJ2-1, with D possibly TRBD2 on 6 matching bases. With 4 bases removed from V and 0 bases from J, the gap between germline ends came to 14 bases. The V gene's germline CDR1 is SGHRS and CDR2 YFSETQ. The CDR3 consists of 16 residues. The CDR3 coding sequence is TGCGCCAGCAGCACGGAGGGGTCGAGCTCCTACAATGAGCAGTTCTTC. Its protein is CASSTEGSSSYNEQFF.

The rearrangement joins TRBV11-2 to TRBJ2-7; tentative D call: TRBD2 (6 bases). From germline, CDR1 is SGHAT and CDR2 FQNNGV. The CDR3 runs to 14 residues. V was cut by 4 bases and J by 2 bases, with 12 bases left in between. Written as DNA, the CDR3 is TGTGCCAGCAGCTGGGGAGGAGGGGCCTACGAGCAGTACTTC. Its translation is CASSWGGGAYEQYF.

This clonotype occurred once. V and J are TRBV4-1 and TRBJ1-1, with unresolved D. Germline values: CDR1 MGHRA, CDR2 YSYEKL. V was pared by 1 base and J by 4 bases, with 22 bases between. This CDR3 region has 18 residues. This CDR3 is CASSQGPPIWRASTEAFF. In nucleotides, the CDR3 is TGCGCCAGCAGCCAAGGTCCCCCTATCTGGCGTGCTAGCACTGAAGCTTTCTTT.

This clonotype was seen a handful of times. This chain uses TRBV29-1 with TRBJ2-3, with 10 bases fitting TRBD2. V was clipped by 3 bases and J by 5 bases; unmatched bases: 8. Germline V gives CDR1 SQVTM, CDR2 ANQGSEA. The CDR3 loop spans 15 amino acids. The CDR3 nucleotides read TGCAGCGTTGATCGCCGGCTAGCGGGAGTAGATACGCAGTATTTT. Amino acid sequence: CSVDRRLAGVDTQYF.

This chain links TRBV27 with TRBJ2-7, with D unresolved. Germline V CDR1 and CDR2: MNHEY, SMNVEV (reference sequence). Trimming took 2 bases from V and 0 from J, leaving 11 bases between them. The CDR3 runs 15 residues. The DNA for the CDR3 is TGTGCCAGCAGTTTAGCCGACGCTCTCTCCTACGAGCAGTACTTC. Its protein product is CASSLADALSYEQYF.

In DNA, the CDR3 is TGTGCCAGCAGTTGGGACCCTTGGGCCACCCGGCCCTACTATGGCTACACCTTC. Translating it yields CASSWDPWATRPYYGYTF. The genes are TRBV12-3 or TRBV12-4 and TRBJ1-2, with D maybe TRBD1 (5 bases). This CDR3 is built from 18 residues. V dropped 4 bases and J dropped 3 bases, with 24 bases sitting between them.

This clonotype was detected a few times. V is TRBV12-3 or TRBV12-4 and J is TRBJ2-7; D is ambiguous. V dropped 9 bases and J dropped 4 bases, with 16 bases sitting between them. This CDR3 has 13 residues. For the CDR3, the DNA is TGTGCCAGTACCGGCGGCAGGCGATACGAGCAGTACTTC. Amino acids: CASTGGRRYEQYF.

This clonotype was observed a handful of times. The chain links TRBV5-1 to TRBJ2-7, with TRBD1 identical over 10 bases. There are 14 residues in the CDR3. J gave up 5 bases and V 0 bases, and 2 bases lay outside the gene matches. Germline CDR1 is SGHRS and CDR2 is YFSETQ. The CDR3 nucleotides are TGCGCCAGCAGCTTGGGACAGGGGGCTAACGAGCAGTACTTC. It yields the protein CASSLGQGANEQYF.

This clonotype occurred many times. The V gene is TRBV12-3 or TRBV12-4, the J gene TRBJ2-1; TRBD2 matches 12 bases. The CDR3 length is 15 residues. Trimming at V came to 6 bases and at J to 4 bases, leaving 4 bases not matched to a gene. The CDR3, as DNA: TGTGCCAGCAGCCCACTAGCGGGGGGATACAATGAGCAGTTCTTC. Amino acids: CASSPLAGGYNEQFF.

V is TRBV2 and J is TRBJ1-2; 10 bases are a match to TRBD1. This CDR3 has 13 residues. Unmatched junction bases numbered 0, after V lost 6 bases and J lost 2 bases. Per germline, CDR1 SNHLY and CDR2 FYNNEI. The CDR3 spells CASRDRGNYGYTF. The DNA for the CDR3 is TGTGCCAGCAGGGACAGGGGGAACTATGGCTACACCTTC.

This clonotype was detected only a few times. This sequence joins TRBV7-9 and TRBJ2-3, with D uncertain. Deletions cut 5 bases from V and 3 bases from J, with 15 bases between. The CDR3 has 15 residues. The germline V gene encodes CDR1 SEHNR and CDR2 FQNEAQ (reference sequence). The CDR3 region is CASSGRPETTDTQYF. Here the CDR3 DNA reads TGTGCCAGCAGCGGACGACCAGAAACGACAGATACGCAGTATTTT. Combining the CDR3 with reference TRBV7-9 and TRBJ2-3 gives the whole variable domain DTGVSQNPRHKITKRGQNVTFRCDPISEHNRLYWYRQTLGQGPEFLTYFQNEAQLEKSRLLSDRFSAERPKGSFSTLEIQRTEQGDSAMYLCASSGRPETTDTQYFGPGTRLTVL.

J is TRBJ2-5 and V is TRBV7-6; D remains unclear. Germline V gene sequence: CDR1 SGHVS, CDR2 FNYEAQ. This CDR3 region has 13 residues. V lost 5 bases and J lost 5, with 12 bases in between. CDR3 coding DNA: TGTGCCAGCAGCCCGCGATCCAGGGAGACCCAGTACTTC. Its translation: CASSPRSRETQYF.

This clonotype has only a few counts. The genes are TRBV7-9 and TRBJ1-2; a possible D gene is TRBD1 (6 bases). Germline V CDR1 and CDR2: SEHNR, FQNEAQ (reference sequence). The CDR3 sequence is 14 residues long. V lost 5 bases and J lost 1, with 11 bases in between. CDR3 DNA sequence: TGTGCCAGCAGCCAAGGAGGGGGTAACTATGGCTACACCTTC. It codes for CASSQGGGNYGYTF.

The chain has TRBV28 and TRBJ2-7, with TRBD1 matching over 8 bases. CDR3 length: 13 residues. V lost 11 bases, J lost 1 base, and 7 bases stayed unmatched. The V gene's germline CDR1 is MDHEN and CDR2 SYDVKM. Written as DNA, the CDR3 is TGTGCCGGAGCTACAGGGGGTTCCTACGAGCAGTACTTC. This encodes CAGATGGSYEQYF.

This clonotype was observed a handful of times. The chain carries TRBV19 and TRBJ1-5; weak D call: TRBD1 (5 bases). In germline, CDR1 is LNHDA, CDR2 SQIVND (reference sequence). The length of the CDR3 is 19 residues. V was shortened by 1 base and J by 1 base, with 20 bases between the two germline ends. DNA of the CDR3: TGTGCCAGTAGTATAGGGTGGAGGGGAAGGAGGGAGAGCAATCAGCCCCAGCATTTT. It encodes CASSIGWRGRRESNQPQHF.

A note on this clonotype: The germline gene is not matched at one end of the junction; a read error may be the cause. This sequence joins TRBV28 and TRBJ2-3; D is perhaps TRBD2 (6 bases). The length of the CDR3 is 16 residues. Germline CDR1 reads MDHEN; CDR2 reads SYDVKM. The CDR3 sequence: CASSSPLLAGTDTQYF. The CDR3 bases are TGTGCCAGCAGCTCCCCCTTACTAGCAGGCACGGATACGCAGTATTTT.

The J gene is TRBJ1-2, the V gene TRBV12-3 or TRBV12-4; tentative D call: TRBD1 (5 bases). The V end lost 5 bases, the J end lost 2 bases, and 15 bases lay between the germline ends. This CDR3 is 15 amino acids long. The CDR3 sequence: CASSIDSRLNYGYTF. The CDR3, as DNA: TGTGCCAGCAGTATCGACAGCCGCCTAAACTATGGCTACACCTTC.

The chain combines TRBV4-1 with TRBJ2-2, with a tentative D call TRBD1 (6 bases). V was pared by 0 bases and J by 6 bases, with 11 bases between. In germline, CDR1 is MGHRA, CDR2 YSYEKL. This CDR3 region has 15 residues. This CDR3 is CASSQEPGDAGELFF. DNA of the CDR3: TGCGCCAGCAGCCAAGAACCAGGGGACGCCGGGGAGCTGTTTTTT.

This clonotype was counted a few times. The chain uses TRBV7-9 and TRBJ2-1, with 16 bases matching TRBD2. Per germline, CDR1 SEHNR and CDR2 FQNEAQ (reference sequence). This CDR3 comprises 16 residues. V gave up 5 bases and J gave up 7 bases; unmatched junction bases: 5. The CDR3 reads CASSGGLAGGGNEQFF. Written as DNA, the CDR3 is TGTGCCAGCAGCGGGGGACTAGCGGGAGGGGGGAATGAGCAGTTCTTC.

This clonotype appeared many times. V is TRBV7-6 and J is TRBJ1-6, with 8 nucleotides matching TRBD1. The germline V gene encodes CDR1 SGHVS and CDR2 FNYEAQ. The CDR3 sequence is 18 residues long. J was trimmed by 9 bases and V by 2 bases; bases with no gene match: 15. The CDR3 DNA sequence: TGTGCCAGCAGCTTAATCCCTGGGACAGGCGAAGGGGGTTCACCCCTCCACTTT. Translated: CASSLIPGTGEGGSPLHF. The complete variable domain, with remaining parts taken from reference TRBV7-6 and TRBJ1-6, reads GAGVSQSPRYKVTKRGQDVALRCDPISGHVSLYWYRQALGQGPEFLTYFNYEAQQDKSGLPNDRFSAERPEGSISTLTIQRTEQRDSAMYRCASSLIPGTGEGGSPLHFGNGTRLTVT.

This clonotype was detected only a few times. V is TRBV7-2 and J is TRBJ1-1; perhaps TRBD1 as D (5 bases). Germline V gene lookup returns CDR1 SGHTA and CDR2 FQGNSA. Trimming removed 5 bases from V and 4 bases from J, with 14 bases in between. The CDR3 spans 14 residues. Written as DNA, the CDR3 is TGTGCCAGCAGCCCCAGGGTTTTAGGCACTGAAGCTTTCTTT. Translation gives CASSPRVLGTEAFF.

V and J are TRBV7-9 and TRBJ1-1; D gene unclear. The CDR3 totals 12 residues. CDR1 SEHNR and CDR2 FQNEAQ come from the germline V gene (reference sequence). The ends were cut back, 6 bases at V and 3 bases at J, with 8 bases in the middle. The DNA of the CDR3 is TGTGCCAGCAGTCGGGCATACACTGAAGCTTTCTTT. This encodes CASSRAYTEAFF.

The rearrangement links TRBV11-3 to TRBJ2-2; 10 bases match TRBD2. Germline V lookup: CDR1 SGHNT, CDR2 YENEEA. The CDR3 covers 16 residues. J was trimmed by 5 bases and V by 2 bases; bases with no gene match: 5. CDR3 nucleotides: TGTGCCAGCAGCTTATCTAGCGGGAGAGAGACCGGGGAGCTGTTTTTT. Translated: CASSLSSGRETGELFF.